A selection of T cell receptor beta chains follows, all from one sample in a study of blood T cells in healthy people across ages. TCRdb used MiXCR to reprocess the 5' RACE reads, holding one entry per CDR3 protein. The sample lists approximately 320,000 distinct CDR3 sequences, around 29% seen once, with approximately 28% in the top ten. Sequencing was carried out using blood. The receptors were sampled from a woman in her 70s in good health. Both conserved end residues are part of each CDR3. D genes are given only for firm matches. Only some rows state a clone size, as once, few, many or a class for expanded clones.

J gene: TRBJ1-2
clone size: NA
V gene: TRBV7-6
D gene: NA
CDR3 DNA: TGTGCCAGCAGCTTATACACAGGCGGGGGCTACACCTTC
CDR3 protein: CASSLYTGGGYTF

J gene: TRBJ2-5
clone size: NA
V gene: TRBV4-2
D gene: NA
CDR3 DNA: TGTGCCAGCAGCCAAGGGAGTACCGACCAAGAGACCCAGTACTTC
CDR3 protein: CASSQGSTDQETQYF

J gene: TRBJ1-2
clone size: NA
V gene: TRBV20-1
D gene: NA
CDR3 DNA: TGCAGTGCTAGTATCAGCGACTATGGCTACACCTTC
CDR3 protein: CSASISDYGYTF

J gene: TRBJ2-1
clone size: NA
V gene: TRBV11-2
D gene: NA
CDR3 DNA: TGTGCCAGCAGCTTTATAACGAACAATGAGCAGTTCTTC
CDR3 protein: CASSFITNNEQFF

J gene: TRBJ2-3
clone size: NA
V gene: TRBV27
D gene: TRBD2
CDR3 DNA: TGTGCCAGCAGTTCCCTAGCGGGAAGGTCAGATACGCAGTATTTT
CDR3 protein: CASSSLAGRSDTQYF

J gene: TRBJ1-1
clone size: NA
V gene: TRBV2
D gene: NA
CDR3 DNA: TGTGCCAGCAGTGATAGGGGTGTCACTGAAGCTTTCTTT
CDR3 protein: CASSDRGVTEAFF

J gene: TRBJ2-5
clone size: NA
V gene: TRBV29-1
D gene: NA
CDR3 DNA: TGCAGCTATTCTTGGGCGGGAAGGGAAGAGACCCAGTACTTC
CDR3 protein: CSYSWAGREETQYF

J gene: TRBJ2-1
clone size: few
V gene: TRBV6-1
D gene: NA
CDR3 DNA: TGTGCCAGCAGTCCTCGGTGGGGGGATAGCAATGAGCAGTTCTTC
CDR3 protein: CASSPRWGDSNEQFF

J gene: TRBJ2-7
clone size: NA
V gene: TRBV7-6
D gene: NA
CDR3 DNA: TGTGCCAGCAGCTTGGGAACTGGGACACCTTACGAGCAGTACTTC
CDR3 protein: CASSLGTGTPYEQYF

J gene: TRBJ1-4
clone size: few
V gene: TRBV28
D gene: NA
CDR3 DNA: TGTGCCAGCAAAATAAGGACAGCGCCCAATGAAAAACTGTTTTTT
CDR3 protein: CASKIRTAPNEKLFF

J gene: TRBJ2-3
clone size: NA
V gene: TRBV5-6
D gene: NA
CDR3 DNA: TGTGCCAGCAGCTTTCATTCGGGTACGCAGTATTTT
CDR3 protein: CASSFHSGTQYF

J gene: TRBJ2-2
clone size: few
V gene: TRBV10-3
D gene: NA
CDR3 DNA: TGTGCCATCAGAGAGCTGGGGGACACCGGGGGGCTGTTTTTT
CDR3 protein: CAIRELGDTGGLFF

J gene: TRBJ2-4
clone size: few
V gene: TRBV5-8
D gene: TRBD2
CDR3 DNA: TGTGCCAGCAGTTTGGCAGGCGGGGGCAAAAACATTCAGTACTTC
CDR3 protein: CASSLAGGGKNIQYF

J gene: TRBJ2-1
clone size: NA
V gene: TRBV7-2
D gene: TRBD2
CDR3 DNA: TGTGCCAGCAGACTGGGGGGCAGACTAGCGGGAGCTGTTGAGCAGTTCTTC
CDR3 protein: CASRLGGRLAGAVEQFF

J gene: TRBJ2-5
clone size: many
V gene: TRBV18
D gene: TRBD1
CDR3 DNA: TGTGCCAGCTCACCCGGACAGGCTGGGGAGACCCAGTACTTC
CDR3 protein: CASSPGQAGETQYF

J gene: TRBJ1-5
clone size: few
V gene: TRBV20-1
D gene: NA
CDR3 DNA: TGCAGTGCTAGAGAATCCAGTGGCTACAATCAGCCCCGGCATTTT
CDR3 protein: CSARESSGYNQPRHF

J gene: TRBJ2-7
clone size: NA
V gene: TRBV11-2
D gene: NA
CDR3 DNA: TGTGCCAGCAGCTTAGCCCGGGGGAAGGGCTCCTACGAGCAGTACTTC
CDR3 protein: CASSLARGKGSYEQYF

J gene: TRBJ1-1
clone size: NA
V gene: TRBV29-1
D gene: NA
CDR3 DNA: TGCAGCGTCGCCGCAGGGGATGATGAGTTCTTT
CDR3 protein: CSVAAGDDEFF

J gene: TRBJ2-3
clone size: NA
V gene: TRBV29-1
D gene: TRBD2
CDR3 DNA: TGCAGCGGCACGCCAAGCGGGAGGGCAGATACGCAGTATTTT
CDR3 protein: CSGTPSGRADTQYF

J gene: TRBJ2-7
clone size: few
V gene: TRBV3-1
D gene: TRBD2
CDR3 DNA: TGTGCCAGCAGCCAAGAAATGACTAGCGGGAGCGGCGAGCAGTACTTC
CDR3 protein: CASSQEMTSGSGEQYF

J gene: TRBJ1-4
clone size: NA
V gene: TRBV5-1
D gene: TRBD1
CDR3 DNA: TGCGCCAGCAGCTTGCAACAGACAGGGTTTAATGAAAAACTGTTTTTT
CDR3 protein: CASSLQQTGFNEKLFF

J gene: TRBJ1-4
clone size: NA
V gene: TRBV29-1
D gene: NA
CDR3 DNA: TGCAGCGTTCAGGAACAGTTAAATGAAAAACTGTTTTTT
CDR3 protein: CSVQEQLNEKLFF

J gene: TRBJ2-1
clone size: few
V gene: TRBV20-1
D gene: TRBD2
CDR3 DNA: TGCAGTGCTAGAGATCAAGCGGGAGGGAAAACTTCACGCTCCTACAATGAGCAGTTCTTC
CDR3 protein: CSARDQAGGKTSRSYNEQFF

J gene: TRBJ2-5
clone size: NA
V gene: TRBV5-1
D gene: NA
CDR3 DNA: TGCGCCAGCAGTCCGAGCGGGAACAGGGCGGAGACCCAGTACTTC
CDR3 protein: CASSPSGNRAETQYF

J gene: TRBJ2-5
clone size: few
V gene: TRBV20-1
D gene: TRBD1
CDR3 DNA: TGCAGTGCTAGAGATCAGGGGGTAGTTGAGACCCAGTACTTC
CDR3 protein: CSARDQGVVETQYF

J gene: TRBJ1-1
clone size: NA
V gene: TRBV11-2
D gene: NA
CDR3 DNA: TGTGCCAGCAGCTCGCAGAACGGGGGTACTGAAGCTTTCTTT
CDR3 protein: CASSSQNGGTEAFF

J gene: TRBJ2-7
clone size: NA
V gene: TRBV20-1
D gene: NA
CDR3 DNA: TGCAGTGCTAGGGTACTAGCACTGCAGTACTTC
CDR3 protein: CSARVLALQYF

J gene: TRBJ2-1
clone size: many
V gene: TRBV6-2/TRBV6-3
D gene: TRBD2
CDR3 DNA: TGTGCCAGCAGTACCTCCGGGACTAGTAGAGGTGAGCAGTTCTTC
CDR3 protein: CASSTSGTSRGEQFF

J gene: TRBJ2-5
clone size: NA
V gene: TRBV9
D gene: TRBD1
CDR3 DNA: TGTGCCAGCCAAGCGACAGGGGGCTCAGTGGAGACCCAGTACTTC
CDR3 protein: CASQATGGSVETQYF

J gene: TRBJ1-1
clone size: few
V gene: TRBV18
D gene: NA
CDR3 DNA: TGTGCCAGCTCACCGGAACGACACACTGAAGCTTTCTTT
CDR3 protein: CASSPERHTEAFF

J gene: TRBJ2-7
clone size: NA
V gene: TRBV2
D gene: TRBD2
CDR3 DNA: TGTGCCAGCAGTGAATCGGGGATCGGACTAGCGGGCCCAGGCGAGCAGTACTTC
CDR3 protein: CASSESGIGLAGPGEQYF

J gene: TRBJ2-7
clone size: NA
V gene: TRBV24-1
D gene: TRBD1
CDR3 DNA: TGTGCCACCAGTGACGCCCGACAGGGCCATTACGAGCAGTACTTC
CDR3 protein: CATSDARQGHYEQYF

J gene: TRBJ2-1
clone size: NA
V gene: TRBV19
D gene: TRBD1
CDR3 DNA: TGTGCCAGTAGTGAAGGCAGGGGGCCGAAATACAATGAGCAGTTCTTC
CDR3 protein: CASSEGRGPKYNEQFF

J gene: TRBJ2-3
clone size: few
V gene: TRBV4-1
D gene: NA
CDR3 DNA: TGCGCCAGCAGCCAAGAAGAGTCGGATACGCAGTATTTT
CDR3 protein: CASSQEESDTQYF

J gene: TRBJ1-4
clone size: few
V gene: TRBV7-2
D gene: NA
CDR3 DNA: TGTGCCAGCAGCAGAGGCCAGGGAAATGAAAAACTGTTTTTT
CDR3 protein: CASSRGQGNEKLFF

J gene: TRBJ1-4
clone size: NA
V gene: TRBV7-9
D gene: NA
CDR3 DNA: TGTGCCCACGCCGGGGACTCAAATGAAAAACTGTTTTTT
CDR3 protein: CAHAGDSNEKLFF

J gene: TRBJ2-7
clone size: few
V gene: TRBV29-1
D gene: TRBD1
CDR3 DNA: TGCAGCGTTGCAGGGGGCTCTAACGAGCAGTACTTC
CDR3 protein: CSVAGGSNEQYF

J gene: TRBJ1-4
clone size: NA
V gene: TRBV28
D gene: NA
CDR3 DNA: TGTGCCAGCAGTCCCCAACAGGATGGGGAAAAACTGTTTTTT
CDR3 protein: CASSPQQDGEKLFF

J gene: TRBJ1-4
clone size: many
V gene: TRBV3-1
D gene: NA
CDR3 DNA: TGTGCCAGCAGCCACGAGGGAAAACTGTTTTTT
CDR3 protein: CASSHEGKLFF

J gene: TRBJ2-4
clone size: NA
V gene: TRBV7-9
D gene: NA
CDR3 DNA: TGTGCCAGCAGCCTGGGTTCCAGGGGTGACATTCAGTACTTC
CDR3 protein: CASSLGSRGDIQYF

J gene: TRBJ2-5
clone size: NA
V gene: TRBV20-1
D gene: NA
CDR3 DNA: TGCAGTGCCCAGGGGTCTGAGACCCAGTACTTC
CDR3 protein: CSAQGSETQYF

J gene: TRBJ2-3
clone size: few
V gene: TRBV12-3/TRBV12-4
D gene: NA
CDR3 DNA: TGTGCCAGCAGTTTCCCTGACTGGTACACAGATACGCAGTATTTT
CDR3 protein: CASSFPDWYTDTQYF

J gene: TRBJ1-1
clone size: NA
V gene: TRBV12-3/TRBV12-4
D gene: NA
CDR3 DNA: TGTGCCAGCAGTTTAGGGACAAGTGAAGCTTTCTTT
CDR3 protein: CASSLGTSEAFF

J gene: TRBJ2-1
clone size: few
V gene: TRBV6-6
D gene: NA
CDR3 DNA: TGTGCCAGCACCGCCGAAGATGAGCAGTTCTTC
CDR3 protein: CASTAEDEQFF

J gene: TRBJ1-3
clone size: NA
V gene: TRBV15
D gene: NA
CDR3 DNA: TGTGCCACCAGCGGCCCCTCTGGAAACACCATATATTTT
CDR3 protein: CATSGPSGNTIYF

J gene: TRBJ2-7
clone size: NA
V gene: TRBV7-9
D gene: TRBD2
CDR3 DNA: TGTGCCAGCAGCCCCCTAGGCCGGGAGGGCCGCAACGAGCAGTACTTC
CDR3 protein: CASSPLGREGRNEQYF

J gene: TRBJ2-7
clone size: NA
V gene: TRBV2
D gene: TRBD2
CDR3 DNA: TGTGCCAGAAGCGCTAGCGGAGGTTACGAGCAGTACTTC
CDR3 protein: CARSASGGYEQYF

J gene: TRBJ2-7
clone size: many
V gene: TRBV28
D gene: NA
CDR3 DNA: TGTGCCAGCAGAGCATACGGGACCGAAAACGAGCAGTACTTC
CDR3 protein: CASRAYGTENEQYF

J gene: TRBJ2-5
clone size: NA
V gene: TRBV20-1
D gene: TRBD2
CDR3 DNA: TGCAGTGCTAGACGAGCGGGAGTAGCAAAGACCCAGTACTTC
CDR3 protein: CSARRAGVAKTQYF

J gene: TRBJ1-1
clone size: NA
V gene: TRBV2
D gene: NA
CDR3 DNA: TGTGCCACCGATCCCGCAAATCAGGGAAAAGCTTTCTTT
CDR3 protein: CATDPANQGKAFF

J gene: TRBJ2-5
clone size: few
V gene: TRBV7-2
D gene: NA
CDR3 DNA: TGTGCCAGCAGCCCCCAACGGAGAGAGACCCAGTACTTC
CDR3 protein: CASSPQRRETQYF

J gene: TRBJ1-6
clone size: many
V gene: TRBV6-4
D gene: NA
CDR3 DNA: TGTGCCAGCAGTGACTCGCCAGGCGGTTCACCCCTCCACTTT
CDR3 protein: CASSDSPGGSPLHF

J gene: TRBJ1-3
clone size: NA
V gene: TRBV7-8
D gene: TRBD1
CDR3 DNA: TGTGCCAGCAGCCTCGGACAGGGCCGAAACACCATATATTTT
CDR3 protein: CASSLGQGRNTIYF

J gene: TRBJ2-3
clone size: NA
V gene: TRBV20-1
D gene: TRBD2
CDR3 DNA: TGCAGTGCTAGATACCTCCCGGGAGGGACGAGCACAGATACGCAGTATTTT
CDR3 protein: CSARYLPGGTSTDTQYF

J gene: TRBJ2-3
clone size: few
V gene: TRBV7-3
D gene: TRBD2
CDR3 DNA: TGTGCCAGCAGCTTACGGGCGACTAGCGGGAGGGCAGATACGCAGTATTTT
CDR3 protein: CASSLRATSGRADTQYF

J gene: TRBJ2-2
clone size: NA
V gene: TRBV5-1
D gene: TRBD2
CDR3 DNA: TGCGCCAGTACCACCGGGACTAGGGACACCGGGGAGCTGTTTTTT
CDR3 protein: CASTTGTRDTGELFF